The sequence of this T cell receptor gamma chain was determined in a study of Vδ1+ human thymocytes. Study observations and caveats: In the thymus, TRG and TRD repertoires looked highly polyclonal with Gaussian CDR3 lengths.

The CDR3 runs 13 residues. After removal of 0 bases from V and 4 bases from J, the junction contained 3 bases not matched to a gene. Germline values: CDR1 EGSNGY, CDR2 YDSYNSKV. Extracted RNA was reverse transcribed into cDNA. The CDR3 regions were amplified by multiplex PCR from V-gene primers to a constant-region primer. TCRdb reprocessed the multiplex PCR reads through CATT. Of about 23,000 gamma-chain clones listed, roughly 13% are singletons. With regard to this clone: Its antigen is not known. Other DNA sequences in this sample translate to the same CDR3.

This clonotype was sampled from a child less than two years old who had congenital heart surgery. This chain links TRGV2 with TRGJ1 or TRGJ2. Sequenced: Vdelta1+ gamma-delta thymocytes from the thymus. The subset here: FACS-sorted CD3+ TCRalphabeta- TCRVdelta1+ TCRVdelta2- thymocytes. For the CDR3, the DNA is TGTGCCACCTGGGACGGGCGATATTATAAGAAACTCTTT. It codes for CATWDGRYYKKLF.